Each of the 17 T cell receptor beta chains below was sequenced from the same sample in a study of regulatory T cells in long-lasting Graves disease. The authors built TCR beta libraries using iRepertoire HTBI primers and Arm-PCR of CDR3 regions. One entry per CDR3 protein, called by TCRdb with MiXCR from the multiplex PCR reads. This sample has about 320,000 distinct CDR3 sequences, with about a sixth found just once. Time point here: newly diagnosed GD, antithyroid drugs for less than 3 months. PBMCs were the source of the RNA used for TCR sequencing. The material was peripheral blood mononuclear cells (PBMCs), obtained at new diagnosis, from a patient treated with antithyroid drugs. These receptor sequences come from a female donor with Graves disease.

This clonotype was recorded many times. The J gene is TRBJ2-7, the V gene TRBV15; D is possibly TRBD2 (6 bases). The germline gives CDR1 LNHNV, CDR2 YYDKDF (reference sequence). The V end was cut by 0 bases, the J end by 6 bases, with 15 bases between. The CDR3 runs to 15 residues. CDR3 loop: CATSRDPGETREQYF. The DNA of the CDR3 is TGTGCCACCAGCAGAGATCCGGGAGAGACGCGCGAGCAGTACTTC.

At least ten counts were recorded for this clonotype. V gene TRBV7-2 combines with J gene TRBJ2-3; D is ambiguous. The V gene's germline CDR1 is SGHTA and CDR2 FQGNSA. The CDR3 runs to 14 residues. Trimming left V 5 bases short and J 1 base short, with 10 bases between. Here the CDR3 reads CASSPTTGTDTQYF. Written as DNA, the CDR3 is TGTGCCAGCAGCCCAACAACCGGCACAGATACGCAGTATTTT.

V usage is TRBV2 and J usage is TRBJ2-3; TRBD2 aligns across 11 bases. The V segment lost 6 bases and the J segment 1 base; nucleotides outside the gene matches: 18. The CDR3 consists of 20 residues. CDR1 SNHLY and CDR2 FYNNEI come from the germline V gene. The CDR3 is CASRQDRGLWTSGRTDTQYF. CDR3 bases: TGTGCCAGCAGACAGGACAGGGGACTTTGGACTAGCGGGCGCACAGATACGCAGTATTTT.

This clonotype has ten or more counts. This chain links TRBV27 with TRBJ2-1; 10 nucleotides line up with TRBD1. V was clipped by 6 bases and J by 4 bases; unmatched bases: 6. Germline assignment: CDR1 MNHEY and CDR2 SMNVEV (reference sequence). CDR3 length: 15 amino acids. The CDR3 DNA is TGTGCCAGCAGCATCGACAGGGGGCAGTACAATGAGCAGTTCTTC. Translation gives CASSIDRGQYNEQFF.

This clonotype was counted many times. This chain joins TRBV6-1 and TRBJ2-7, with TRBD2 matching over 10 bases. The CDR3 runs 14 residues. V shed 6 bases, J shed 6 bases, and the junction held 8 bases outside the gene matches. Germline assignment: CDR1 MNHNS and CDR2 SASEGT. The chain's CDR3 is CASRTGTSAIEQYF. As DNA, the CDR3 is TGTGCCAGCAGAACCGGGACTAGCGCTATCGAGCAGTACTTC.

This clonotype was seen repeatedly, ten times or more. V and J are TRBV2 and TRBJ2-7; D call uncertain. V dropped 3 bases and J dropped 6 bases, with 6 bases sitting between them. CDR1 is SNHLY and CDR2 is FYNNEI in the germline V gene. There are 11 residues in the CDR3. CDR3 bases: TGTGCCAGCAGTGAGACGGGCGAGCAGTACTTC. Translation: CASSETGEQYF. The complete variable domain, with remaining parts taken from reference TRBV2 and TRBJ2-7, reads EPEVTQTPSHQVTQMGQEVILRCVPISNHLYFYWYRQILGQKVEFLVSFYNNEISEKSEIFDDQFSVERPDGSNFTLKIRSTKLEDSAMYFCASSETGEQYFGPGTRLTVT.

This clonotype showed up many times. The CDR3 region is CASSPGMAQETQYF. The CDR3 region has the DNA TGTGCCAGCAGTCCCGGAATGGCCCAAGAGACCCAGTACTTC. The chain joins TRBV28 to TRBJ2-5; no clear D gene. Trimming pared 5 bases from V and 1 base from J, leaving 11 bases between. This CDR3 has 14 residues. CDR1 is MDHEN, CDR2 SYDVKM, per germline.

This clonotype was recorded at least ten times. The chain recombines TRBV4-2 with TRBJ2-5; 7 bases map to TRBD1. This CDR3 region has 17 residues. The ends lost 1 base at V and 1 base at J; junction bases unmatched: 9. CDR1 and CDR2 (germline): LGHNA, YNFKEQ. The chain's CDR3 is CASSQGFKGAAQETQYF. The CDR3 DNA sequence: TGTGCCAGCAGCCAAGGTTTTAAGGGGGCGGCCCAAGAGACCCAGTACTTC.

This clonotype was seen at least ten times. The gene calls are TRBV19 and TRBJ2-7; D is undetermined. Germline V gene sequence: CDR1 LNHDA, CDR2 SQIVND (reference sequence). This CDR3 contains 14 residues. Trimming pared 0 bases from V and 7 bases from J, leaving 13 bases between. CDR3 in amino acids: CASSIETRMGEQYF. The CDR3 bases are TGTGCCAGTAGTATAGAAACAAGGATGGGGGAGCAGTACTTC.

This chain joins TRBV19 and TRBJ2-1; perhaps TRBD2 as D (5 bases). CDR1 and CDR2 from the germline V gene are LNHDA and SQIVND (reference sequence). Between the trimmed V and J ends, which lost 3 bases and 9 bases, there was a span of 15 bases. This CDR3 is 14 amino acids long. The CDR3 nucleotides read TGTGCCAGTAGTATGGTGTCGGGAAAAGCTGAGCAGTTCTTC. Its protein is CASSMVSGKAEQFF. The full variable domain, with the rest looked up from reference TRBV19 and TRBJ2-1, is DGGITQSPKYLFRKEGQNVTLSCEQNLNHDAMYWYRQDPGQGLRLIYYSQIVNDFQKGDIAEGYSVSREKKESFPLTVTSAQKNPTAFYLCASSMVSGKAEQFFGPGTRLTVL.

There are many counts of this clonotype. This rearrangement joins TRBV5-1 to TRBJ2-7, with 8 bases fitting TRBD2. The V gene end was trimmed by 4 bases and the J gene end by 7 bases; junction bases not matched to a gene: 13. The germline V gene has CDR1 SGHRS and CDR2 YFSETQ. The CDR3 covers 15 residues. In DNA, the CDR3 is TGCGCCAGCAGCGGGAGTTCCAGCGGGAGAGGGGAGCAGTACTTC. This codes for CASSGSSSGRGEQYF.

This clonotype was detected many times. The chain employs TRBV11-2 and TRBJ1-5, with unresolved D. The V end was cut by 5 bases, the J end by 6 bases, with 8 bases between. Germline loops: CDR1 SGHAT, CDR2 FQNNGV. The CDR3 extends over 12 amino acids. The chain's CDR3 is CASSPSPQPQHF. Here the CDR3 DNA reads TGTGCCAGCAGCCCCTCTCCTCAGCCCCAGCATTTT. Full variable domain (remainder filled in from reference TRBV11-2 and TRBJ1-5): EAGVAQSPRYKIIEKRQSVAFWCNPISGHATLYWYQQILGQGPKLLIQFQNNGVVDDSQLPKDRFSAERLKGVDSTLKIQPAKLEDSAVYLCASSPSPQPQHFGDGTRLSIL.

This clonotype was seen many times. V gene TRBV20-1 combines with J gene TRBJ2-7; 10 bases fit TRBD2. CDR1 is DFQATT, CDR2 SNEGSKA, per germline (reference sequence). The length of the CDR3 is 17 residues. The junction had 10 bases not matched to a gene; V was cut back by 0 bases and J by 2 bases. Here the CDR3 DNA reads TGCAGTGCTAGAGATCTCTTGACTAGCGGGCCCACCTACGAGCAGTACTTC. Its protein is CSARDLLTSGPTYEQYF.

This chain joins TRBV5-6 and TRBJ1-1; 8 bases align to TRBD1. This CDR3 spans 15 amino acids. The germline V gene has CDR1 SGHDT and CDR2 YYEEEE. The junction had 6 bases not matched to a gene; V was cut back by 3 bases and J by 2 bases. The CDR3 bases are TGTGCCAGCAGCTCGATGACAGGGGTAAACACTGAAGCTTTCTTT. It encodes CASSSMTGVNTEAFF.

There are many counts of this clonotype. The chain carries TRBV11-2 and TRBJ2-2; TRBD2 agrees at 8 bases. Germline values: CDR1 SGHAT, CDR2 FQNNGV. V lost 0 bases, J lost 1 base, and 4 bases stayed unmatched. CDR3 length equals 17 residues. The CDR3 loop reads CASSLDLREVNTGELFF. CDR3 bases: TGTGCCAGCAGCTTAGATTTGCGGGAGGTGAACACCGGGGAGCTGTTTTTT.

This chain links TRBV27 with TRBJ1-3, with unresolved D. This CDR3 is 16 amino acids long. Per the germline V gene, CDR1 is MNHEY and CDR2 is SMNVEV (reference sequence). V was trimmed by 3 bases and J by 5 bases, leaving 17 bases between them. The DNA of the CDR3 is TGTGCCAGCAGTTTTGGCTCGCGGCAGAACCGAAACACCATATATTTT. Translating gives CASSFGSRQNRNTIYF.

This clonotype was recorded many times. V and J are TRBV12-5 and TRBJ2-1, with TRBD2 identical over 9 bases. The CDR3 contains 17 residues. The J segment lost 9 bases and the V segment lost 4 bases, leaving 16 bases of the junction unmatched. In germline, CDR1 is LGHNT, CDR2 FRNRAP. The CDR3 loop reads CASGSQREALLGGEQFF. CDR3 sequence (DNA): TGTGCTAGTGGTTCGCAGCGGGAGGCCCTATTGGGTGGTGAGCAGTTCTTC. Looking up the rest from reference TRBV12-5 and TRBJ2-1 gives the full variable domain: DARVTQTPRHKVTEMGQEVTMRCQPILGHNTVFWYRQTMMQGLELLAYFRNRAPLDDSGMPKDRFSAEMPDATLATLKIQPSEPRDSAVYFCASGSQREALLGGEQFFGPGTRLTVL.